The source of this T cell receptor (beta chain) is a study of identical twins. Germline CDR1 is SNHLY and CDR2 is FYNNEI. This CDR3 has 13 residues. Trimming removed 4 bases from V and 9 bases from J, with 13 bases in between. MiXCR was run by TCRdb on the 5' RACE reads, yielding one entry per CDR3 protein. The table shows roughly 290,000 distinct CDR3 sequences, with 8% to 9.5% occurring only once. The data were also submitted as part of a second study, on yellow fever vaccine responses in identical twins.

Source material: CD8+ T cells sorted from blood. The sequence derives from a woman aged 18-29 years in good health. This chain links TRBV2 with TRBJ2-1, with D unresolved. CDR3 DNA sequence: TGTGCCAGCAGTGGCCAGTTTGGTGGTGAGCAGTTCTTC. Amino acid sequence: CASSGQFGGEQFF.